Listed here are 25 T cell receptor beta chains from one sample, sequenced in a study of cytomegalovirus exposure and HLA in healthy donors. The primer mix had 60 Vbeta and 13 Jbeta primers. Here immunoSEQ multiplex PCR was the method, and the copy in TCRdb shows in-frame clones only, minus some. The data hold some 120,000 clones, with 60% to 80% observed a single time. The sample comprised PBMCs. These receptors originate from a human donor in good health.

The chain recombines TRBV9 with TRBJ2-3, with D perhaps matching TRBD1 (5 bases). CDR1 and CDR2 from the germline V gene are SGDLS and YYNGEE. With 0 bases removed from V and 3 bases from J, the gap between germline ends came to 14 bases. The CDR3 covers 16 residues. CDR3 amino acids: CASSVEPGSLTDTQYF. CDR3 sequence (DNA): TGTGCCAGCAGCGTAGAACCAGGGTCTTTAACAGATACGCAGTATTTT.

This chain links TRBV13 with TRBJ2-7, with 10 bases aligning to TRBD2. This CDR3 comprises 22 residues. Germline CDR1 reads PRHDT; CDR2 reads FYEKMQ (reference sequence). Unmatched junction bases numbered 20, after V lost 0 bases and J lost 0 bases. The CDR3 is CASSLGTLAGDQPRRPSYEQYF. For the CDR3, the DNA is TGTGCCAGCAGCTTAGGCACCCTAGCGGGAGACCAACCGCGAAGGCCCTCCTACGAGCAGTACTTC.

CDR3 DNA: TGCAGTGCTTCCAGGTTGTACGAGCAGTACTTC. Amino acid sequence: CSASRLYEQYF. This chain connects TRBV20-1 to TRBJ2-7; D remains ambiguous. V lost 5 bases and J lost 4, with 9 bases in between. Germline V gene lookup returns CDR1 DFQATT and CDR2 SNEGSKA (reference sequence). CDR3 length: 11 amino acids.

This clone was recorded once. V is TRBV7-2 and J is TRBJ1-2; maybe TRBD1 (5 bases). Looked up from germline, CDR1 is SGHTA and CDR2 is FQGNSA. The CDR3 contains 16 residues. With 5 bases removed from V and 3 bases from J, the gap between germline ends came to 19 bases. This CDR3 reads CASSPSVGLLDYGYTF. CDR3 nucleotides: TGTGCCAGCAGCCCCTCTGTGGGACTTCTGGACTATGGCTACACCTTC.

The chain employs TRBV10-1 and TRBJ1-1, with unresolved D. Trimming pared 6 bases from V and 1 base from J, leaving 6 bases between. CDR1 WNHNN and CDR2 SYGVQD come from the germline V gene (reference sequence). This CDR3 contains 12 residues. As DNA, the CDR3 is TGCGCCAGCAGGTCTTCGAACACTGAAGCTTTCTTT. Translating gives CASRSSNTEAFF.

As regards this clone: At one end, the junction sequence differs from germline, possibly due to a read error. The chain is built from TRBV7-9 and TRBJ2-7, with D possibly TRBD1 on 6 matching bases. Per germline, CDR1 SEHNR and CDR2 FQNEAQ (reference sequence). The CDR3 spans 16 residues. The CDR3 sequence is CSSSSEGQRAVDEQYF. The DNA of the CDR3 is TGTTCCAGCAGCAGCGAAGGACAGAGGGCTGTCGACGAGCAGTACTTC.

This chain links TRBV27 with TRBJ2-7; 8 nucleotides align to TRBD2. This CDR3 spans 14 amino acids. V shed 4 bases, J shed 3 bases, and the junction held 5 bases outside the gene matches. Germline V lookup: CDR1 MNHEY, CDR2 SMNVEV (reference sequence). The CDR3 sequence is CASSWNGRVYEQYF. DNA of the CDR3: TGTGCCAGCAGTTGGAACGGGAGGGTCTACGAGCAGTACTTC.

V is TRBV19 and J is TRBJ1-1; tentative D call: TRBD1 (6 bases). Germline lookup yields CDR1 LNHDA and CDR2 SQIVND (reference sequence). The CDR3 loop spans 14 amino acids. V was clipped by 3 bases and J by 2 bases, with 10 bases between them. In nucleotides, the CDR3 is TGTGCCAGTAGTATCACAGGGCCTAACACTGAAGCTTTCTTT. Its translation: CASSITGPNTEAFF.

The chain has TRBV2 and TRBJ2-7, with D hard to call. This CDR3 is built from 12 residues. The V end was cut by 6 bases, the J end by 6 bases, with 12 bases between. Germline V gene sequence: CDR1 SNHLY, CDR2 FYNNEI. The CDR3 region has the DNA TGTGCCAGCAGCCGAGAGCTAGGCGAGCAGTACTTC. It specifies CASSRELGEQYF.

V and J are TRBV10-3 and TRBJ2-1; the match to TRBD2 covers 11 bases. CDR1 and CDR2 (germline): ENHRY, SYGVKD. J lost 6 bases, V lost 8 bases, and 6 bases had no gene match. The CDR3 consists of 14 residues. CDR3 residues: CAIGGLAEINEQFF. The CDR3 DNA reads as TGTGCCATCGGGGGACTAGCGGAAATCAATGAGCAGTTCTTC.

The CDR3 protein is CASRAPGTLKGTQYF. CDR3 DNA sequence: TGTGCCAGCAGAGCCCCCGGGACTCTGAAAGGGACCCAGTACTTC. The chain recombines TRBV28 with TRBJ2-5, with D tentatively TRBD2 (6 bases). Trimming left V 6 bases short and J 7 bases short, with 21 bases between. The CDR3 has 15 amino acids. Germline CDR1 MDHEN, CDR2 SYDVKM.

The chain has TRBV7-9 and TRBJ1-2; 12 bases agree with TRBD1. Per the germline V gene, CDR1 is SEHNR and CDR2 is FQNEAQ (reference sequence). This CDR3 spans 14 amino acids. V shed 5 bases, J shed 8 bases, and the junction held 6 bases outside the gene matches. CDR3 loop: CASSQGQGARGYTF. CDR3 bases: TGTGCCAGCAGCCAGGGACAGGGGGCGCGCGGCTACACCTTC.

The genes are TRBV7-9 and TRBJ2-3; 13 bases are shared with TRBD2. The germline V gene has CDR1 SEHNR and CDR2 FQNEAQ (reference sequence). This CDR3 is built from 19 residues. With 2 bases clipped from V and 6 bases from J, the junction kept 14 bases outside the gene matches. The CDR3 DNA reads as TGTGCCAGCAGCTTAATCCCCCCGGGACTAGCGGGACGAATTGATACGCAGTATTTT. Translation gives CASSLIPPGLAGRIDTQYF.

The gene calls are TRBV6-5 and TRBJ2-7; 12 bases align to TRBD2. J lost 12 bases, V lost 0 bases, and 3 bases had no gene match. The CDR3 is made up of 13 amino acids. Germline CDR1 is MNHEY and CDR2 is SVGAGI. The chain's CDR3 is CASSYSLAGGWYF. CDR3 DNA sequence: TGTGCCAGCAGTTACTCACTAGCGGGAGGTTGGTACTTC.

The rearrangement joins TRBV19 to TRBJ1-1; 8 nucleotides agree with TRBD1. After removal of 5 bases from V and 6 bases from J, the junction contained 2 bases not matched to a gene. The CDR3 spans 12 residues. The germline gives CDR1 LNHDA, CDR2 SQIVND (reference sequence). The CDR3: CASSRQGSEAFF. The CDR3, as DNA: TGTGCCAGTAGTCGACAGGGGTCTGAAGCTTTCTTT.

V gene TRBV19 combines with J gene TRBJ1-2; 10 positions agree with TRBD1. This CDR3 comprises 13 residues. J was trimmed by 6 bases and V by 7 bases; bases with no gene match: 5. Germline assignment: CDR1 LNHDA and CDR2 SQIVND (reference sequence). Written as DNA, the CDR3 is TGTGCCAGTAAAATAGGGACAGGGGATGGCTACACCTTC. Protein: CASKIGTGDGYTF.

This chain joins TRBV7-9 and TRBJ2-5; 11 nucleotides agree with TRBD1. Germline loops: CDR1 SEHNR, CDR2 FQNEAQ (reference sequence). V was pared by 4 bases and J by 3 bases, with 7 bases of the junction left unmatched. This CDR3 is built from 16 residues. The CDR3 here is CASSYEPGQGEETQYF. Written as DNA, the CDR3 is TGTGCCAGCAGCTACGAACCGGGACAGGGGGAAGAGACCCAGTACTTC. The variable domain in full, with the rest retrieved from reference TRBV7-9 and TRBJ2-5, is DTGVSQNPRHKITKRGQNVTFRCDPISEHNRLYWYRQTLGQGPEFLTYFQNEAQLEKSRLLSDRFSAERPKGSFSTLEIQRTEQGDSAMYLCASSYEPGQGEETQYFGPGTRLLVL.

This clone showed up just a few times. The chain links TRBV25-1 to TRBJ2-3, with 8 bases fitting TRBD2. The CDR3 loop spans 14 amino acids. Germline CDR1 reads MGHDK; CDR2 reads SYGVNS. Trimming at V came to 8 bases and at J to 6 bases, leaving 10 bases not matched to a gene. The CDR3 sequence: CASSIAGWFDTQYF. The CDR3 DNA is TGTGCCAGCTCGATAGCGGGGTGGTTCGATACGCAGTATTTT.

The V call is TRBV7-9, the J call TRBJ2-6; 9 bases are shared with TRBD1. Germline assignment: CDR1 SEHNR and CDR2 FQNEAQ (reference sequence). CDR3 length equals 18 residues. V shed 5 bases, J shed 0 bases, and the junction held 8 bases outside the gene matches. In nucleotides, the CDR3 is TGTGCCAGCAGCCCTAAGGGGGACAGGGCCTCTGGGGCCAACGTCCTGACTTTC. Protein sequence: CASSPKGDRASGANVLTF.

The chain has TRBV28 and TRBJ1-4; no definite D call. Deletions cut 6 bases from V and 5 bases from J, with 19 bases between. The V gene's germline CDR1 is MDHEN and CDR2 SYDVKM. CDR3 length equals 16 residues. CDR3 coding DNA: TGTGCCAGCAGCCAACCGGACTTCCAGGCGAATGAAAAACTGTTTTTT. It codes for CASSQPDFQANEKLFF.

This clone was recorded a few times. The chain carries TRBV6-5 and TRBJ1-2, with 7 bases identical to TRBD1. The CDR3 length is 14 residues. Germline V lookup: CDR1 MNHEY, CDR2 SVGAGI. V trimming: 0 bases; J trimming: 2 bases; junction bases outside the gene matches: 0. The chain's CDR3 is CASSYSTGNYGYTF. Here the CDR3 DNA reads TGTGCCAGCAGTTACTCGACAGGGAACTATGGCTACACCTTC.

V usage is TRBV4-1 and J usage is TRBJ1-1; D ambiguous. Germline V gives CDR1 MGHRA, CDR2 YSYEKL. V was pared by 3 bases and J by 1 base, with 18 bases between. This CDR3 is 17 amino acids long. The CDR3 bases are TGCGCCAGCAGCCAGATCCTCGCGGAGGCTGCGAACACTGAAGCTTTCTTT. Translation: CASSQILAEAANTEAFF.

The gene calls are TRBV14 and TRBJ2-4, with D tentatively TRBD2 (6 bases). Germline loops: CDR1 SGHDN, CDR2 FVKESK. V lost 0 bases and J lost 6, with 15 bases in between. This CDR3 spans 16 amino acids. CDR3 nucleotides: TGTGCCAGCAGCCAAGATAGTGGTGTGGGGGGAAACATTCAGTACTTC. This sequence encodes CASSQDSGVGGNIQYF.

The chain combines TRBV7-2 with TRBJ2-3; 12 bases are shared with TRBD1. This CDR3 region has 17 residues. Germline CDR1 is SGHTA and CDR2 is FQGNSA. Germline trimming cut 2 bases from V and 0 bases from J; bases unmatched to any gene: 3. The CDR3 DNA follows: TGTGCCAGCAGCTTATCCGGGACAGGGGGCAGCACAGATACGCAGTATTTT. Translating gives CASSLSGTGGSTDTQYF.

J is TRBJ2-7 and V is TRBV4-1; TRBD2 aligns across 12 bases. The V gene's germline CDR1 is MGHRA and CDR2 YSYEKL. After removal of 4 bases from V and 3 bases from J, the junction contained 4 bases not matched to a gene. The length of the CDR3 is 15 residues. The CDR3 spells CASSRGLAGRYEQYF. As DNA, the CDR3 is TGCGCCAGCAGCCGTGGACTAGCGGGACGCTACGAGCAGTACTTC.